The rows below give T cell receptor beta chains drawn from one sample of a study of CD8+CD57+ T cells in acquired aplastic anemia. TCRdb independently ran MiXCR on the reads; one entry per CDR3 protein. The data show 200,000 to 250,000 distinct CDR3 sequences, with around 49% seen just once and roughly 21% held by the top ten. Material for sequencing was sorted CD4+, CD8+, or CD8+CD57+ T cells (not recorded which) from PBMCs. These receptors originate from a human donor with aplastic anemia. CDR3s include the opening cysteine and the closing phenylalanine or tryptophan. A D gene is named only where the DNA matches it firmly. Rows give clone size only sometimes, using once, few, many, or a class for an expanded clone.

D | J | V | size | CDR3 | DNA
NA | TRBJ1-2 | TRBV4-2 | many | CASSQDTQGSYGYTF | TGTGCCAGCAGCCAAGATACCCAGGGTAGCTATGGCTACACCTTC
TRBD2 | TRBJ2-5 | TRBV15 | NA | CATRVAGETQYF | TGTGCCACCAGAGTAGCGGGAGAGACCCAGTACTTC
NA | TRBJ1-4 | TRBV3-1 | many | CASSRPSVTNEKLFF | TGTGCCAGCAGCCGACCATCCGTAACTAATGAAAAACTGTTTTTT
TRBD2 | TRBJ2-1 | TRBV9 | NA | CASSVVAGAYNEQFF | TGTGCCAGCAGCGTAGTCGCGGGGGCCTACAATGAGCAGTTCTTC
NA | TRBJ1-1 | TRBV12-3/TRBV12-4 | many | CASTPLPGTEAFF | TGTGCCAGCACACCACTGCCCGGCACTGAAGCTTTCTTT
NA | TRBJ2-7 | TRBV12-3/TRBV12-4 | once | CASSSDSPAYEQYF | TGTGCCAGCAGTTCGGACAGTCCTGCCTACGAGCAGTACTTC
NA | TRBJ1-2 | TRBV6-5 | many | CASSYSRSNYGYTF | TGTGCCAGCAGTTACTCGAGATCTAACTATGGCTACACCTTC
TRBD1 | TRBJ2-3 | TRBV5-1 | NA | CASRQGQSTDTQYF | TGCGCCAGCAGGCAGGGACAGAGCACAGATACGCAGTATTTT
TRBD2 | TRBJ2-7 | TRBV12-3/TRBV12-4 | NA | CASSPGGGGAADGQYF | TGTGCCAGCAGTCCGGGGGGCGGGGGGGCCGCCGACGGGCAGTACTTC
NA | TRBJ1-2 | TRBV4-3 | NA | CASSQESTSYGYTF | TGCGCCAGCAGCCAAGAAAGCACATCCTATGGCTACACCTTC
TRBD2 | TRBJ2-3 | TRBV25-1 | NA | CASSVTSGGGNEQYF | TGTGCCAGCAGTGTGACTAGCGGGGGGGGCAATGAGCAGTATTTT
NA | TRBJ2-4 | TRBV2 | NA | CASSLGGQGNIQYF | TGTGCCAGCAGCTTAGGTGGCCAGGGGAACATTCAGTACTTC
TRBD1 | TRBJ1-2 | TRBV6-5 | many | CASSLGQGSYGYTF | TGTGCCAGCAGTCTTGGACAGGGAAGCTATGGCTACACCTTC
TRBD1 | TRBJ2-7 | TRBV30 | few | CAWVGGAPYEQYF | TGTGCCTGGGTAGGGGGCGCCCCCTACGAGCAGTACTTC
NA | TRBJ1-1 | TRBV11-2 | many | CASSLDAWETEAFF | TGTGCCAGCAGCTTAGACGCCTGGGAAACTGAAGCTTTCTTT
NA | TRBJ2-7 | TRBV10-3 | many | CAISAAGQSSSSYEQYF | TGTGCCATCAGTGCAGCGGGACAGTCGTCGAGCTCCTACGAGCAGTACTTC
NA | TRBJ2-7 | TRBV7-8 | many | CASSIRGAGSYEQYF | TGTGCCAGCAGCATTCGGGGGGCGGGCTCCTACGAGCAGTACTTC
NA | TRBJ1-1 | TRBV6-1 | NA | CASLGPGAPGTEAFF | TGTGCCAGCCTCGGGCCAGGGGCGCCGGGCACTGAAGCTTTCTTT
NA | TRBJ1-1 | TRBV3-1 | few | CASRLEGARHEAFF | TGTGCCAGCAGATTAGAAGGGGCTCGACATGAAGCTTTCTTT
NA | TRBJ2-7 | TRBV7-1 | NA | CASSQSGSEYEQYF | TGTGCCAGCAGTCAGAGCGGATCGGAGTACGAGCAGTACTTC
TRBD1 | TRBJ2-5 | TRBV7-7 | NA | CASSFGTGGAETQYF | TGTGCTAGCAGCTTCGGGACAGGGGGAGCGGAGACCCAGTACTTC
TRBD1 | TRBJ1-2 | TRBV10-3 | NA | CAISDSGTGYGYTF | TGTGCCATCAGTGATTCCGGGACAGGCTATGGCTACACCTTC
NA | TRBJ2-1 | TRBV20-1 | NA | CSAIPRGREVSNEQFF | TGCAGTGCTATCCCCCGCGGCAGGGAAGTGAGTAATGAGCAGTTCTTC
NA | TRBJ2-2 | TRBV7-7 | NA | CASSLGVGELFF | TGTGCTAGCAGCTTAGGTGTCGGGGAGCTGTTTTTT
TRBD1 | TRBJ1-5 | TRBV19 | many | CASTGQGYQPQHF | TGTGCCAGCACCGGACAGGGATATCAGCCCCAGCATTTT
TRBD1 | TRBJ1-4 | TRBV6-5 | NA | CASNLQGAGEKLFF | TGTGCCAGCAACTTACAGGGGGCGGGTGAAAAACTGTTTTTT
TRBD2 | TRBJ2-3 | TRBV20-1 | many | CSASRGGREDTQYF | TGCAGTGCTAGCCGGGGGGGCCGGGAAGATACGCAGTATTTT
NA | TRBJ2-7 | TRBV11-2 | many | CASSSTHVRAEQYF | TGTGCCAGCAGCTCGACCCACGTAAGGGCTGAGCAGTACTTC